One TCR beta chain is described in this entry. Germline V gives CDR1 SGHRS, CDR2 YFSETQ. The CDR3 has 16 amino acids. V trimming: 5 bases; J trimming: 8 bases; junction bases outside the gene matches: 11. These data come from a study of blood T cell repertoires in COVID-19. About the study: Acute-phase and convalescent COVID-19 samples originated in the United States, Italy and Spain.

As processed by the authors: Estimation of nucleated cell counts was performed using reference gene primer amplification. Assay: immunoSEQ multiplex PCR; the TCRdb copy retains only in-frame clones and omits some. The V and J calls and the clone size are those of that table, but D and trimming were determined from the DNA. Found here are fewer than 90,000 clones, around 74% of them singletons; the top ten hold 15%. The TCR originated in a man in his 60s with COVID-19, enrolled during active disease. The sequencing input was peripheral blood. The chain uses TRBV5-1 and TRBJ2-1, with 12 bases matching TRBD2. The CDR3 spells CASRLGLAGNGDEQFF. DNA for the CDR3: TGCGCCAGCAGACTCGGACTAGCGGGAAATGGCGATGAGCAGTTCTTC. The full variable domain, in which reference TRBV5-1 and TRBJ2-1 provide the parts outside the CDR3, is KAGVTQTPRYLIKTRGQQVTLSCSPISGHRSVSWYQQTPGQGLQFLFEYFSETQRNKGNFPGRFSGRQFSNSRSEMNVSTLELGDSALYLCASRLGLAGNGDEQFFGPGTRLTVL.